The clone carrying this T cell receptor (beta chain) has a handful of counts. Its antigen is as yet unknown. Via MiXCR, TCRdb re-called the reads, giving one row per CDR3 protein. The sample lists under 850,000 distinct CDR3 sequences, about 40% occurring once. The data are from a study of T cell repertoires in cytomegalovirus infection. In the study overall: An indication of both CMV infection and matching HLA type came from public TCR beta signatures. Findings of the study overall: Clonotypes of TCR beta that were HLA-C-restricted and CMV-specific dominated the ex vivo response.

This CDR3 is 15 amino acids long. The junction had 5 bases not matched to a gene; V was cut back by 5 bases and J by 2 bases. Germline-derived CDR1 and CDR2 are SGHVS and FNYEAQ. This clonotype was obtained from a human donor in good health (CMV status not recorded). Some clones in this sample may be carry-over from other donors' samples. The chain has TRBV7-6 and TRBJ2-5, with 10 bases fitting TRBD2. Sequencing was carried out using PBMCs. CDR3 amino acids: CASSLILAGQETQYF. The CDR3, as DNA: TGTGCCAGCAGCCTCATACTAGCGGGGCAAGAGACCCAGTACTTC. The full variable domain, with the rest looked up from reference TRBV7-6 and TRBJ2-5, is GAGVSQSPRYKVTKRGQDVALRCDPISGHVSLYWYRQALGQGPEFLTYFNYEAQQDKSGLPNDRFSAERPEGSISTLTIQRTEQRDSAMYRCASSLILAGQETQYFGPGTRLLVL.